This T cell receptor beta chain was identified in a study of cytomegalovirus exposure and HLA in healthy donors. On the study more broadly: Earlier, 150 million to 200 million T cells were analyzed, and some 120 million unique TCR beta sequences were found among them.

Germline V gene lookup returns CDR1 SGDLS and CDR2 YYNGEE. This CDR3 comprises 16 residues. The ends were cut back, 0 bases at V and 10 bases at J, with 20 bases in the middle. Overall study results and limits: Per a later analysis, HLA-associated TCR beta chains showed more clonal expansion than other, equally common TCR beta chains. When presence/absence was analysed, sequencing depth was taken to be roughly uniform across donors.

Though probably carrying unrecorded immune exposures, donors were nominally healthy at sampling. A word on this clone: Its matching antigen is unknown.

Primers: 60 Vbeta forward and 13 Jbeta reverse. TCRdb keeps only in-frame clones here, not all; method: immunoSEQ multiplex PCR. The sample includes approximately 61,000 clones, 55% to 80% of them seen just once. The chain combines TRBV9 with TRBJ2-1, with D maybe TRBD2 (6 bases). This clonotype originated in a woman between 45 and 65 years old in good health and CMV-seronegative. The sequencing sample was made of PBMCs. CDR3 region: CASSVALDSRSGEQFF. The CDR3 DNA reads as TGTGCCAGCAGCGTAGCGCTGGATAGCCGAAGCGGGGAGCAGTTCTTC.